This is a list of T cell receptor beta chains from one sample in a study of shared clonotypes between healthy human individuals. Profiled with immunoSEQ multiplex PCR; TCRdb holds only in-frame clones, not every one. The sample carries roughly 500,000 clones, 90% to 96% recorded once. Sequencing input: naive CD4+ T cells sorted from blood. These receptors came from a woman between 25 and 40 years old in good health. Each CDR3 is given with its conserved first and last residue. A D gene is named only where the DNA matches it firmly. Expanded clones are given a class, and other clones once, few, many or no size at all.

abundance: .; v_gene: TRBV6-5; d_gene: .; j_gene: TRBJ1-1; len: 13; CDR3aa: CASRLREYTEAFF; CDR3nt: TGTGCCAGCAGACTTCGGGAGTACACTGAAGCTTTCTTT
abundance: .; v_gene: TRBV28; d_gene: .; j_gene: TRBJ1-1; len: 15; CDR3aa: CASSPWGVANLEAFF; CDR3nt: TGTGCCAGCAGCCCATGGGGGGTAGCAAACCTTGAAGCTTTCTTT
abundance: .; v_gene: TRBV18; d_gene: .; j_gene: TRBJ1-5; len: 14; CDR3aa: CASSPGEGNQPQHF; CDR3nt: TGTGCCAGCTCACCAGGGGAGGGGAATCAGCCCCAGCATTTT
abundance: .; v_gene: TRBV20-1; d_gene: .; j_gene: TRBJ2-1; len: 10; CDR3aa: CSARNNEQFF; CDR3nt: TGCAGTGCTAGGAACAATGAGCAGTTCTTC
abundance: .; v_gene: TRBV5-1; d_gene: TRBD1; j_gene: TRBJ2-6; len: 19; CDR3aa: CASSPEAGTGFSGANVLTF; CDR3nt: TGCGCCAGCAGCCCGGAAGCAGGGACAGGGTTCTCTGGGGCCAACGTCCTGACTTTC
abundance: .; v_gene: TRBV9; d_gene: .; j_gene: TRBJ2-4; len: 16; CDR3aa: CASSVSGPSGQNIQYF; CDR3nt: TGTGCCAGCAGCGTATCGGGACCGTCCGGTCAAAACATTCAGTACTTC
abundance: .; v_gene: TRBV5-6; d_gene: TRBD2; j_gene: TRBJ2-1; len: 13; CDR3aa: CASSFGRASGQFF; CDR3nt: TGTGCCAGCAGCTTCGGCAGGGCTAGCGGGCAGTTCTTC
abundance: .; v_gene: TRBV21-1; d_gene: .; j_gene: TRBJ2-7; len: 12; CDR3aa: CASRGGHYEQYF; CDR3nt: TGTGCCAGCAGGGGGGGACACTACGAGCAGTACTTC
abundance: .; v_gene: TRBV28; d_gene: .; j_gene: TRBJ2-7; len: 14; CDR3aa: CATISSRGRNEQYF; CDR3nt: TGTGCCACAATTTCTAGCAGGGGGAGGAACGAGCAGTACTTC
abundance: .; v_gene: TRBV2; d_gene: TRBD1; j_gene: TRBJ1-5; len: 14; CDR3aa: CASSEEGAAQPQHF; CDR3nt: TGTGCCAGCAGTGAGGAGGGGGCCGCTCAGCCCCAGCATTTT
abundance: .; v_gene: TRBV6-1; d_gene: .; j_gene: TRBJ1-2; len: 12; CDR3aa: CASSESGGGYTF; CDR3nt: TGTGCCAGCAGTGAAAGTGGTGGTGGCTACACCTTC
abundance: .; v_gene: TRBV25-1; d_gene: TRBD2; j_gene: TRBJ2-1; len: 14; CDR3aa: CASSDAGGPNEQFF; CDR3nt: TGTGCCAGCAGTGATGCGGGAGGGCCGAATGAGCAGTTCTTC
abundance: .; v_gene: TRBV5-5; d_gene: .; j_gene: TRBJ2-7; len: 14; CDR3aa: CASSLGAPSYEQYF; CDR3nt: TGTGCCAGCAGCTTGGGAGCCCCATCCTACGAGCAGTACTTC
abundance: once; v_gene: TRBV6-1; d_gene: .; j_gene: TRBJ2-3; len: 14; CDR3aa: CASSERGGKDTQYF; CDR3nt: TGTGCCAGCAGTGAAAGGGGCGGGAAGGATACGCAGTATTTT
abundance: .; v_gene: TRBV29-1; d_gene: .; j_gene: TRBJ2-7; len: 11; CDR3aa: CSVGGLYEQYF; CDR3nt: TGCAGCGTTGGGGGACTTTACGAGCAGTACTTC
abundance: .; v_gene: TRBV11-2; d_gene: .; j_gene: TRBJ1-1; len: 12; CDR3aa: CASSLSQTEAFF; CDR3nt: TGTGCCAGCAGCCTTAGCCAGACTGAAGCTTTCTTT
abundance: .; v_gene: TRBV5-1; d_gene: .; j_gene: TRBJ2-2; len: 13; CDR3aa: CASSLVISGELFF; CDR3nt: TGCGCCAGCAGCTTGGTGATTTCCGGGGAGCTGTTTTTT
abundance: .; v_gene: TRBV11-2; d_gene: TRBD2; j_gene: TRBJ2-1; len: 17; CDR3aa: CASSPLLAGGPNAEQFF; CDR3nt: TGTGCCAGCAGCCCCTTACTAGCGGGAGGGCCAAATGCTGAGCAGTTCTTC
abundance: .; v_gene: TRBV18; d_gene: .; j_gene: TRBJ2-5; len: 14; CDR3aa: CASSHGQIQETQYF; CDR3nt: TGTGCCAGCTCACACGGACAGATACAAGAGACCCAGTACTTC
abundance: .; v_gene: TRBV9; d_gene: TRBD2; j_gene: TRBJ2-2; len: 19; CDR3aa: CASSVEGDGREENTGELFF; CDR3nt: TGTGCCAGCAGCGTAGAGGGAGACGGGAGGGAGGAAAACACCGGGGAGCTGTTTTTT
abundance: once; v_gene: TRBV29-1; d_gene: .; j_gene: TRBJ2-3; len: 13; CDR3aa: CSVLLDSADTQYF; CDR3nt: TGCAGCGTTCTCTTGGACTCCGCCGATACGCAGTATTTT
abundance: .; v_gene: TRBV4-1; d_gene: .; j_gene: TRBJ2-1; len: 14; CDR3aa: CASSPGTVSNEQFF; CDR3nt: TGCGCCAGCAGCCCTGGTACCGTATCCAATGAGCAGTTCTTC
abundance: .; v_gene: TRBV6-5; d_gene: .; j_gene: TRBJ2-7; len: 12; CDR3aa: CASSRTAYEQYF; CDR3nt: TGTGCCAGCAGCCGGACAGCCTACGAGCAGTACTTC
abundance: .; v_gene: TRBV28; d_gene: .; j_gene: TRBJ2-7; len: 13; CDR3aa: CASSFVGAYEQYF; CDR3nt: TGTGCCAGCAGTTTTGTGGGGGCCTACGAGCAGTACTTC
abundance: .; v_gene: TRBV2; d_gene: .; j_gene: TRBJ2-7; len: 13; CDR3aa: CASSFQGIHEQYF; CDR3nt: TGTGCCAGCAGTTTCCAGGGCATCCACGAGCAGTACTTC
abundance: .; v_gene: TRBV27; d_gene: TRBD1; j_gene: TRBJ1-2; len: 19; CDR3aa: CASSPRFPYRDRGGVGYTF; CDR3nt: TGTGCCAGCAGCCCTCGTTTTCCCTACCGGGACAGGGGAGGAGTGGGCTACACCTTC
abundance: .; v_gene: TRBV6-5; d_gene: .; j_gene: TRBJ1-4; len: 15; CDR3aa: CASSYRSTPNEKLFF; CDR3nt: TGTGCCAGCAGTTACCGTTCTACTCCTAATGAAAAACTGTTTTTT
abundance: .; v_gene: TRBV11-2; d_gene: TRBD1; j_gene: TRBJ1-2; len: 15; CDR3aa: CASSPTLGQARGYTF; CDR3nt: TGTGCCAGCAGCCCTACCCTCGGACAGGCCAGAGGCTACACCTTC
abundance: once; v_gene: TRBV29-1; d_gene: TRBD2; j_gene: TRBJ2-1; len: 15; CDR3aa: CSVEGQTSGSNEQFF; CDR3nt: TGCAGCGTTGAAGGCCAGACTAGCGGGAGCAATGAGCAGTTCTTC
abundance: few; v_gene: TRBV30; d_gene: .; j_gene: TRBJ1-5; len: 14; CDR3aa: CAWTLPYSNQPQHF; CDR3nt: TGTGCCTGGACCCTTCCTTATAGCAATCAGCCCCAGCATTTT
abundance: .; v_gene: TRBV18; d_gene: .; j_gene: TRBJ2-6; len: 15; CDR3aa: CASSPDGGGANVLTF; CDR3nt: TGTGCCAGCTCACCAGACGGGGGAGGGGCCAACGTCCTGACTTTC
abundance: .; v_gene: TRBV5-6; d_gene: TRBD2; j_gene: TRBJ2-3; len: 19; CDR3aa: CASSLRLADFSGGTDTQYF; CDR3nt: TGTGCCAGCAGCTTAAGGCTAGCGGACTTTTCGGGGGGCACAGATACGCAGTATTTT
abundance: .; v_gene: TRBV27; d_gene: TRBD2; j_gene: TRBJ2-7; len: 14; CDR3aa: CASSLRTSGFEQYF; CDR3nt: TGTGCCAGCAGTCTTAGGACTAGCGGGTTCGAGCAGTACTTC
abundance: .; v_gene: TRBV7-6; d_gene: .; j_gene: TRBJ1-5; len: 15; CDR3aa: CASSLGQRGNQPQHF; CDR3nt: TGTGCCAGCAGCTTAGGACAGAGGGGCAATCAGCCCCAGCATTTT
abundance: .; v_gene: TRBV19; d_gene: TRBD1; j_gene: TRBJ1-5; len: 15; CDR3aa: CASKKPDRVDQPQHF; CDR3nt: TGTGCCAGTAAGAAACCCGACAGGGTAGATCAGCCCCAGCATTTT
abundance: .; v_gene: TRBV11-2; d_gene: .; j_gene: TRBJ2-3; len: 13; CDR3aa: CASSFLYTDTQYF; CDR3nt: TGTGCCAGCAGCTTTCTGTACACAGATACGCAGTATTTT
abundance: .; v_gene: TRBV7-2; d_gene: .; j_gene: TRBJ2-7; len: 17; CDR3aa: CASSLRFGKQGSDEQYF; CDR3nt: TGTGCCAGCAGCTTAAGGTTTGGAAAACAGGGTAGCGACGAGCAGTACTTC
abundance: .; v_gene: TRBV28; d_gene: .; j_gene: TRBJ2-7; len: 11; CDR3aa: CASTGVNEQYF; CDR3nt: TGTGCCAGCACAGGTGTTAACGAGCAGTACTTC
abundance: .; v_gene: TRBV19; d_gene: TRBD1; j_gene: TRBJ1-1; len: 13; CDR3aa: CASSRQGAEEAFF; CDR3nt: TGTGCCAGTAGTCGACAGGGGGCGGAAGAAGCTTTCTTT
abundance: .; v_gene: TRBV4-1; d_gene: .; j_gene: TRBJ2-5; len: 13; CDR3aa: CASSQTDRETQYF; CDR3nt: TGCGCCAGCAGCCAAACCGACCGAGAGACCCAGTACTTC
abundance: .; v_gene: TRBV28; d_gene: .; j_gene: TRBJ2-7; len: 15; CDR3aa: CASTPHRQGPYEQYF; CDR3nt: TGTGCCAGCACCCCCCATCGGCAGGGTCCCTACGAGCAGTACTTC